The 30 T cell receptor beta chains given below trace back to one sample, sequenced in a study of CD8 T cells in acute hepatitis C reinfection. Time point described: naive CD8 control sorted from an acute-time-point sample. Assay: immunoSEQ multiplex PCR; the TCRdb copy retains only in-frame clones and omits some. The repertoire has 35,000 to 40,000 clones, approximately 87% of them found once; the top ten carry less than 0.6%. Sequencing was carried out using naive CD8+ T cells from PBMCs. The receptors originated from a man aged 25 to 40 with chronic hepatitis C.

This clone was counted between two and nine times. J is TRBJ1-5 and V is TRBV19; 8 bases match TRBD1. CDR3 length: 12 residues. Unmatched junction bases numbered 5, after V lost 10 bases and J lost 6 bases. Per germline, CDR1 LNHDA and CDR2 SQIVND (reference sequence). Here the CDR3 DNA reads TGTGCCACTACTCAGGGGGCTCAGCCCCAGCATTTT. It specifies CATTQGAQPQHF.

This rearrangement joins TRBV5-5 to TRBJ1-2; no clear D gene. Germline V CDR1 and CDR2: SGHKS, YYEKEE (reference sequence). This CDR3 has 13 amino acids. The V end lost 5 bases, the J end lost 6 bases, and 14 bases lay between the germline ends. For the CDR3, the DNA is TGTGCCAGCAGTACCCGGATCTTGCATGGCTACACCTTC. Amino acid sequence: CASSTRILHGYTF.

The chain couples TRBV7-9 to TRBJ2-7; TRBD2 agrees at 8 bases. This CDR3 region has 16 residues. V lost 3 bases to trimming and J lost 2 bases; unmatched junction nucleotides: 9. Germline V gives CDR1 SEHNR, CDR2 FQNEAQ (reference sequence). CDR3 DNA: TGTGCCAGCAGCTTGCCCAGTAGCGGGGTTACCTACGAGCAGTACTTC. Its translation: CASSLPSSGVTYEQYF.

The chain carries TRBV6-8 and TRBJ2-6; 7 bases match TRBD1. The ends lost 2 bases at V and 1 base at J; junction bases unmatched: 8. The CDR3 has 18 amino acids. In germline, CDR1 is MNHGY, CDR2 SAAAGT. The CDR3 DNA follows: TGTGCCAGCAGTTACGAGACAGGGCTCCTTTCTGGGGCCAACGTCCTGACTTTC. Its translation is CASSYETGLLSGANVLTF.

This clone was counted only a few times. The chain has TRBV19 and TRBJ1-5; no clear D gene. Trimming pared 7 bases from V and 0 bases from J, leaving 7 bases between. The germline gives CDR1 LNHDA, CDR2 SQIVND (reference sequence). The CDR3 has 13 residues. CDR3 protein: CASTPYSNQPQHF. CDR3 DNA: TGTGCCAGTACCCCGTATAGCAATCAGCCCCAGCATTTT.

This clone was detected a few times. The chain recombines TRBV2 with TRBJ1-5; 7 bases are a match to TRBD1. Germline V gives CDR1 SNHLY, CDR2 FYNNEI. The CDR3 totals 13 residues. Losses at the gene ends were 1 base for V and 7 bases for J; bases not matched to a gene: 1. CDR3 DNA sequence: TGTGCCAGCAGTGAAGACAGGGGCCAGCCCCAGCATTTT. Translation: CASSEDRGQPQHF.

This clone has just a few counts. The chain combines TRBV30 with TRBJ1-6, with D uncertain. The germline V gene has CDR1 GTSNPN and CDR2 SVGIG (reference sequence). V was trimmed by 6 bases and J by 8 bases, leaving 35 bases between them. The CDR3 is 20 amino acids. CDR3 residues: CACRSAWTASGYAGYSPLHF. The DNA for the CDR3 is TGTGCCTGCCGGAGTGCCTGGACTGCCTCTGGTTATGCCGGGTATTCACCCCTCCACTTT.

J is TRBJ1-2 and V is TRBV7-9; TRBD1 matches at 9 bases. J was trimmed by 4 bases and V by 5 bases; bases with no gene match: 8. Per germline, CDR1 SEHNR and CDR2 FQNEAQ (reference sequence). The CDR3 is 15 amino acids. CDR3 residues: CASSHTPGQGYGYTF. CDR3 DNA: TGTGCCAGCAGCCATACTCCGGGACAGGGCTATGGCTACACCTTC. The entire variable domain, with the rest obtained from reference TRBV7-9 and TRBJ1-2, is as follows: DTGVSQNPRHKITKRGQNVTFRCDPISEHNRLYWYRQTLGQGPEFLTYFQNEAQLEKSRLLSDRFSAERPKGSFSTLEIQRTEQGDSAMYLCASSHTPGQGYGYTFGSGTRLTVV.

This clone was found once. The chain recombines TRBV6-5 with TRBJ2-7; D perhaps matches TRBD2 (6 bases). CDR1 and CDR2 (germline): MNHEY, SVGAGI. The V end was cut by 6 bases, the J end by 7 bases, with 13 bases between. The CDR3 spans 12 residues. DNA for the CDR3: TGTGCCAGCAGCCAAACGGGGGATGAGCAGTACTTC. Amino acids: CASSQTGDEQYF.

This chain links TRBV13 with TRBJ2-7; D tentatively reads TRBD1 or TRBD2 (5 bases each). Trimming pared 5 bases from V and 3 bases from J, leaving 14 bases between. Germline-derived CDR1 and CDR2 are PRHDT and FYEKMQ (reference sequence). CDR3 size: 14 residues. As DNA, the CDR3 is TGTGCCAGCAGCGGCCGGGGCGTCCTCTACGAGCAGTACTTC. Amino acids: CASSGRGVLYEQYF.

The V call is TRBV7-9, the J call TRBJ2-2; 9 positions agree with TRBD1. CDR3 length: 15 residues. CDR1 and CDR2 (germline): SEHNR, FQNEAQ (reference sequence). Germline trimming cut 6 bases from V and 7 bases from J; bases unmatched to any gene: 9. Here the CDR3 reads CASSFPGQGFGELFF. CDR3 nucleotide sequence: TGTGCCAGCAGTTTTCCGGGACAGGGTTTCGGGGAGCTGTTTTTT.

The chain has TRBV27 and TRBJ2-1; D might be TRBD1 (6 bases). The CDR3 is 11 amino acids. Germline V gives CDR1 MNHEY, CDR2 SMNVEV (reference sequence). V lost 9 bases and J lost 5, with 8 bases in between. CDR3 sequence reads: CASGQHNEQFF. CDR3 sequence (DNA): TGTGCCAGTGGACAGCACAATGAGCAGTTCTTC.

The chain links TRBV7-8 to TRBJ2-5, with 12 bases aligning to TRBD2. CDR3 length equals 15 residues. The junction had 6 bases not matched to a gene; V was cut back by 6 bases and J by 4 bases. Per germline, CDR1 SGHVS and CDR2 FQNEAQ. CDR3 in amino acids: CASSHLAGGPETQYF. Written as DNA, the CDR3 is TGTGCCAGCAGTCACCTAGCGGGAGGGCCAGAGACCCAGTACTTC.

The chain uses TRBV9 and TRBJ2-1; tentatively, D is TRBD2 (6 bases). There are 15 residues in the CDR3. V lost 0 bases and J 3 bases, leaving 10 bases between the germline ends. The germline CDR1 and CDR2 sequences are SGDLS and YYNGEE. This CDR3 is CASSVAETSYNEQFF. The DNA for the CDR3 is TGTGCCAGCAGCGTAGCTGAGACTAGCTACAATGAGCAGTTCTTC.

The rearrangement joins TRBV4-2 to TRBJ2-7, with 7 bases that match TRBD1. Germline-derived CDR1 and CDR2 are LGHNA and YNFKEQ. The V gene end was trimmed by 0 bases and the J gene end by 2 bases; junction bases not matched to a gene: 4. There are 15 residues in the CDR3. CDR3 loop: CASSQERTGAYEQYF. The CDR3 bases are TGTGCCAGCAGCCAAGAACGGACAGGCGCCTACGAGCAGTACTTC.

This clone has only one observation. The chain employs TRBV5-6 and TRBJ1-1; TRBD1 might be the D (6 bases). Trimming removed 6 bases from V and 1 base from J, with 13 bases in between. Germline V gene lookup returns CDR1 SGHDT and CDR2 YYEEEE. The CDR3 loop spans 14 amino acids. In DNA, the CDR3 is TGTGCCAGCATCCTTAGGACAGCGAACACTGAAGCTTTCTTT. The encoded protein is CASILRTANTEAFF.

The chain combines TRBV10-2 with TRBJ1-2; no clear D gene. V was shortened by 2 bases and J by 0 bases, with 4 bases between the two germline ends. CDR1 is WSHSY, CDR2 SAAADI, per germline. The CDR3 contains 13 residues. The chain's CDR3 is CASSEGANYGYTF. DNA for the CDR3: TGCGCCAGCAGTGAGGGAGCTAACTATGGCTACACCTTC.

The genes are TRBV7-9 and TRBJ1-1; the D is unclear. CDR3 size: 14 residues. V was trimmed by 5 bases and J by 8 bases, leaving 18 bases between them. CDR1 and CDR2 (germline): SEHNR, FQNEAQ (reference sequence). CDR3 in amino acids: CASSPDVRPEEAFF. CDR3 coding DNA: TGTGCCAGCAGCCCTGACGTGCGGCCGGAGGAAGCTTTCTTT. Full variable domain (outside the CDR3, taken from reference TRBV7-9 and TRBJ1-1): DTGVSQNPRHKITKRGQNVTFRCDPISEHNRLYWYRQTLGQGPEFLTYFQNEAQLEKSRLLSDRFSAERPKGSFSTLEIQRTEQGDSAMYLCASSPDVRPEEAFFGQGTRLTVV.

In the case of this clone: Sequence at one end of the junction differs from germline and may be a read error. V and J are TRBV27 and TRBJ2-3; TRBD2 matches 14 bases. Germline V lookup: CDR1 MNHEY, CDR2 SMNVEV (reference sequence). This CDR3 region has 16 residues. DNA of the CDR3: TGTGCCAGTAGTTTAGGGACTAGCGGGAGAACGGATACGCAGTATTTT. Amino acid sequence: CASSLGTSGRTDTQYF.

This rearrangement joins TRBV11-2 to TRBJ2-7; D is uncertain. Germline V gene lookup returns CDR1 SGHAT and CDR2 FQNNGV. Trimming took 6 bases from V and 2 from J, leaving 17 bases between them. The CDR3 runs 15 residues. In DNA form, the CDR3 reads TGTGCCAGCAGTCCCCGTCGAGGTGAGGCCTACGAGCAGTACTTC. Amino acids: CASSPRRGEAYEQYF.

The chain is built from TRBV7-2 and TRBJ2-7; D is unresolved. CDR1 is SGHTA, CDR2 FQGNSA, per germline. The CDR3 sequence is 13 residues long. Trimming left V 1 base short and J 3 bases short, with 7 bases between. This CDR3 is CASSLGVGYEQYF. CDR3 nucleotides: TGTGCCAGCAGCTTAGGGGTGGGCTACGAGCAGTACTTC.

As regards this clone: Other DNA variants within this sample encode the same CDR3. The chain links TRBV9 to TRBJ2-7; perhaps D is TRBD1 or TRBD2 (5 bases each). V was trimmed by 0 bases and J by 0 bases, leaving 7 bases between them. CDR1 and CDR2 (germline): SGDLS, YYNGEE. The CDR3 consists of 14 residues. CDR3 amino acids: CASSVGGSSYEQYF. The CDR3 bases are TGTGCCAGCAGCGTAGGGGGGTCCTCCTACGAGCAGTACTTC.

The CDR3 is CASSIGETSGSDEQFF. In nucleotides, the CDR3 is TGTGCCAGTAGTATCGGAGAGACTAGCGGGAGTGATGAGCAGTTCTTC. The rearrangement links TRBV19 to TRBJ2-1; 12 bases are shared with TRBD2. Germline V gene lookup returns CDR1 LNHDA and CDR2 SQIVND (reference sequence). The CDR3 runs to 16 residues. With V trimmed by 3 bases and J by 8 bases, 8 bases remained unmatched.

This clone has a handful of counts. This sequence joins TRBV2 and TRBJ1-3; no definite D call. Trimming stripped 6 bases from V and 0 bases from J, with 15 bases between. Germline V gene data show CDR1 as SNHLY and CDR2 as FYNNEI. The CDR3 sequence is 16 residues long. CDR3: CASRERLTDSGNTIYF. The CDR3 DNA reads TGTGCCAGCAGAGAGAGATTGACTGACTCTGGAAACACCATATATTTT.

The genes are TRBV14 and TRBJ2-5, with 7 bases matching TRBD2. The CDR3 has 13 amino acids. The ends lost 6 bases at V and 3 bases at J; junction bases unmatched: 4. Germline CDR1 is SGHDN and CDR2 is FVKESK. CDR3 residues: CASRGRGEETQYF. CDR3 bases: TGTGCCAGCAGGGGCCGGGGGGAAGAGACCCAGTACTTC.

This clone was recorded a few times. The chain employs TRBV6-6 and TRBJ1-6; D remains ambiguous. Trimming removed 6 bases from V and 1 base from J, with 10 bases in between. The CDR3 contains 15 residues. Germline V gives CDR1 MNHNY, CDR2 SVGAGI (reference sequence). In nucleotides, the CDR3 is TGTGCCAGCAGCTTGGACGGATCCTATAATTCACCCCTCCACTTT. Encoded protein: CASSLDGSYNSPLHF.

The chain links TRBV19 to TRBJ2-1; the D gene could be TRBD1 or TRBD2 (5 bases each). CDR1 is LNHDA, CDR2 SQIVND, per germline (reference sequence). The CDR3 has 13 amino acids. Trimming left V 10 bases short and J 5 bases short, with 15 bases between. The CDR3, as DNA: TGTGCCACCCGTGGGACGGAAAACAATGAGCAGTTCTTC. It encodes CATRGTENNEQFF.

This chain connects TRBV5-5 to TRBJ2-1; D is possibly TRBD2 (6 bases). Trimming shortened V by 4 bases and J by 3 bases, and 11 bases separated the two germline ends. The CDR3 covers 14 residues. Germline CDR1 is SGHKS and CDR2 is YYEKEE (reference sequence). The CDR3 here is CASSDGTFYNEQFF. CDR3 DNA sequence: TGTGCCAGCAGCGATGGGACTTTCTACAATGAGCAGTTCTTC.

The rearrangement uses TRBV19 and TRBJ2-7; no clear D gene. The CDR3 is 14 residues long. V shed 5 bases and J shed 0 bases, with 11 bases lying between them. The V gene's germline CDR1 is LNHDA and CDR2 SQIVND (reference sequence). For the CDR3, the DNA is TGTGCCAGTAGTCCGAGCCCCAGCTCCTACGAGCAGTACTTC. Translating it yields CASSPSPSSYEQYF.

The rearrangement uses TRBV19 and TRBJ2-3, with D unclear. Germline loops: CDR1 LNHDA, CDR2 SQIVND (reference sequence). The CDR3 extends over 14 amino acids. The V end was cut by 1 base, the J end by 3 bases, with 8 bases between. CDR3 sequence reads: CASSIGVGTDTQYF. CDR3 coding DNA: TGTGCCAGTAGTATAGGCGTAGGGACAGATACGCAGTATTTT.